The 27 T cell receptor beta chains below were found in one sample sequenced in a study of T cells in Graves' hyperthyroidism and ophthalmopathy. RNA transcripts served as the template for amplifying TCR beta CDR3 regions. First-round RT-PCR targeting the TCR CDR3 was performed with the HTBI primer set. TCRdb analysed the multiplex PCR reads with MiXCR anew, one entry per CDR3 protein. The sample has under 700,000 distinct CDR3 sequences; approximately 16% are singletons. Sequencing was carried out using blood. These TCRs come from a woman in her late teens or twenties with Graves' hyperthyroidism.

This chain links TRBV30 with TRBJ2-7, with 8 bases fitting TRBD1. Germline CDR1 GTSNPN, CDR2 SVGIG (reference sequence). This CDR3 contains 12 residues. The junction had 3 bases not matched to a gene; V was cut back by 3 bases and J by 5 bases. The CDR3 sequence is CAWRSDRDEQYF. In DNA, the CDR3 is TGTGCCTGGAGATCGGACAGGGACGAGCAGTACTTC.

This clonotype was recorded many times. Here the CDR3 reads CSAREDSEQYF. The CDR3 DNA is TGCAGTGCTAGAGAGGATTCCGAGCAGTACTTC. The gene calls are TRBV20-1 and TRBJ2-7; D gene uncertain. This CDR3 region has 11 residues. Trimming took 0 bases from V and 6 from J, leaving 6 bases between them. Germline CDR1 is DFQATT and CDR2 is SNEGSKA (reference sequence).

V is TRBV11-2 and J is TRBJ2-1; D is unresolved. V was trimmed by 2 bases and J by 4 bases, leaving 12 bases between them. Germline V gives CDR1 SGHAT, CDR2 FQNNGV. This CDR3 has 15 residues. The CDR3 DNA sequence: TGTGCCAGCAGCTTAACCCCAGGAGCGTACAATGAGCAGTTCTTC. This gives the protein CASSLTPGAYNEQFF.

The chain recombines TRBV10-3 with TRBJ2-1; a possible D gene is TRBD1 (6 bases). Germline V gene sequence: CDR1 ENHRY, CDR2 SYGVKD. This CDR3 region has 12 residues. V was trimmed by 9 bases and J by 3 bases, leaving 9 bases between them. The CDR3 reads CAIAGDYNEQFF. The CDR3 region has the DNA TGTGCCATTGCAGGGGACTACAATGAGCAGTTCTTC.

This clonotype is a singleton in its sample. V is TRBV28 and J is TRBJ1-4; D is uncertain. CDR1 MDHEN and CDR2 SYDVKM come from the germline V gene. CDR3 length: 15 amino acids. The ends were cut back, 5 bases at V and 0 bases at J, with 10 bases in the middle. The CDR3 DNA reads TGTGCCAGCAGTCCTTGCTGTGCAACTAATGAAAAACTGTTTTTT. Translated, it gives CASSPCCATNEKLFF.

This clonotype was detected a few times. V is TRBV29-1 and J is TRBJ2-7; 7 bases are a match to TRBD1. With V trimmed by 4 bases and J by 2 bases, 5 bases remained unmatched. Germline assignment: CDR1 SQVTM and CDR2 ANQGSEA. CDR3 length equals 13 residues. The CDR3 region has the DNA TGCAGCGTTGGCCGCAGGGGGACCTACGAGCAGTACTTC. It specifies CSVGRRGTYEQYF.

The chain uses TRBV4-1 and TRBJ2-5; 13 bases are a match to TRBD2. CDR3 length: 16 amino acids. J lost 2 bases, V lost 2 bases, and 2 bases had no gene match. Germline CDR1 and CDR2: MGHRA and YSYEKL. CDR3 region: CASSQRTSGGQETQYF. Written as DNA, the CDR3 is TGCGCCAGCAGCCAACGGACTAGCGGGGGACAAGAGACCCAGTACTTC.

Points on this clonotype: At one end, the junction sequence differs from germline, possibly due to a read error. The CDR3 coding sequence is TGTGCCAGTAGAATAGCGGGAGCGACCTACAATGAGCAGTTCTTC. Translated: CASRIAGATYNEQFF. This sequence joins TRBV19 and TRBJ2-1; TRBD2 agrees at 9 bases. Germline loops: CDR1 LNHDA, CDR2 SQIVND (reference sequence). The CDR3 is 15 residues long.

This clonotype was seen at least ten times. This chain joins TRBV24-1 and TRBJ2-1; either TRBD1 or TRBD2 may fit D (5 bases each). This CDR3 spans 17 amino acids. The V end was cut by 3 bases, the J end by 3 bases, with 17 bases between. Looked up from germline, CDR1 is KGHDR and CDR2 is SFDVKD. The CDR3 sequence: CATSDRHSGRVYNEQFF. The DNA of the CDR3 is TGTGCCACCAGTGATCGCCACTCGGGACGGGTCTACAATGAGCAGTTCTTC.

This clonotype came up many times. The rearrangement links TRBV15 to TRBJ1-5, with 8 bases matching TRBD1. This CDR3 has 16 amino acids. Germline trimming cut 4 bases from V and 3 bases from J; bases unmatched to any gene: 8. Germline V gene data show CDR1 as LNHNV and CDR2 as YYDKDF (reference sequence). CDR3 nucleotide sequence: TGTGCCACCAGCAAAGGGAGGACAGGGAACAATCAGCCCCAGCATTTT. The encoded protein is CATSKGRTGNNQPQHF.

This clonotype was counted a few times. This chain uses TRBV24-1 with TRBJ2-7; TRBD1 aligns across 8 bases. Germline V gene sequence: CDR1 KGHDR, CDR2 SFDVKD. Trimming took 3 bases from V and 5 from J; bases not matched to a gene: 11. The CDR3 covers 16 residues. The CDR3 spells CATSDPRTGTRDEQYF. CDR3 in DNA: TGTGCCACCAGTGATCCAAGGACAGGGACTCGCGACGAGCAGTACTTC.

As regards this clonotype: It may be a read error: a sequence one base away is much more abundant. The chain joins TRBV6-9 to TRBJ1-5, with D possibly being TRBD1 (5 bases). V lost 7 bases to trimming and J lost 5 bases, with 18 bases between them. Germline CDR1 and CDR2: MNHGY and SVAAGI. The CDR3 has 15 amino acids. CDR3 protein: CASIYRRRVDQPQHF. The CDR3 DNA follows: TGTGCCAGCATTTACCGTCGCAGGGTAGATCAGCCCCAGCATTTT.

The chain recombines TRBV7-2 with TRBJ1-3; 10 nucleotides match TRBD1. The ends lost 0 bases at V and 7 bases at J; junction bases unmatched: 9. The germline V gene has CDR1 SGHTA and CDR2 FQGNSA. The CDR3 loop spans 17 amino acids. DNA of the CDR3: TGTGCCAGCAGCTTAGCCGGGACAGGGGCAGCGACCAACACCATATATTTT. This gives the protein CASSLAGTGAATNTIYF. Supplemented by reference TRBV7-2 and TRBJ1-3, the full variable domain reads GAGVSQSPSNKVTEKGKDVELRCDPISGHTALYWYRQSLGQGLEFLIYFQGNSAPDKSGLPSDRFSAERTGGSVSTLTIQRTQQEDSAVYLCASSLAGTGAATNTIYFGEGSWLTVV.

This clonotype was detected ten times or more. This chain connects TRBV6-6 to TRBJ2-7; the match to TRBD1 covers 7 bases. CDR1 and CDR2 from the germline V gene are MNHNY and SVGAGI (reference sequence). The CDR3 is made up of 16 amino acids. V gave up 2 bases and J gave up 6 bases; unmatched junction bases: 13. CDR3 coding DNA: TGTGCCAGCAGTTACCAGTCCAGGGGGAAATCAGGCGAGCAGTACTTC. Translated, it gives CASSYQSRGKSGEQYF.

This clonotype was counted a few times. J is TRBJ1-3 and V is TRBV15, with a weak D call TRBD1 (6 bases). The CDR3 loop spans 18 amino acids. The germline gives CDR1 LNHNV, CDR2 YYDKDF (reference sequence). V lost 5 bases and J lost 0, with 20 bases in between. The CDR3 is CATSRGDGGTNSGNTIYF. CDR3 nucleotides: TGTGCCACCAGCCGAGGGGACGGCGGGACAAACTCTGGAAACACCATATATTTT. The entire variable domain, with the rest obtained from reference TRBV15 and TRBJ1-3, is as follows: DAMVIQNPRYQVTQFGKPVTLSCSQTLNHNVMYWYQQKSSQAPKLLFHYYDKDFNNEADTPDNFQSRRPNTSFCFLDIRSPGLGDTAMYLCATSRGDGGTNSGNTIYFGEGSWLTVV.

There are a few counts of this clonotype. The chain uses TRBV20-1 and TRBJ2-5, with D uncertain. V dropped 6 bases and J dropped 2 bases, with 16 bases sitting between them. The CDR3 is made up of 14 amino acids. Germline values: CDR1 DFQATT, CDR2 SNEGSKA (reference sequence). Here the CDR3 DNA reads TGCAGTGCAATTTTTAGACCGGAGCAAGAGACCCAGTACTTC. The encoded protein is CSAIFRPEQETQYF.

This clonotype was seen more than once but under ten times. The chain carries TRBV2 and TRBJ2-2; D unresolved. The CDR3 runs to 18 residues. V lost 2 bases to trimming and J lost 1 base, with 17 bases between them. From germline, CDR1 is SNHLY and CDR2 FYNNEI. The CDR3, as DNA: TGTGCCAGCAGTGAAATTTGGGTAGGGCTTCTGAACACCGGGGAGCTGTTTTTT. This encodes CASSEIWVGLLNTGELFF.

This clonotype showed up many times. The V gene is TRBV11-2, the J gene TRBJ2-2, with TRBD1 matching over 7 bases. Germline V lookup: CDR1 SGHAT, CDR2 FQNNGV. Trimming removed 5 bases from V and 3 bases from J; junction bases left unmatched: 12. The CDR3 has 17 amino acids. The CDR3, as DNA: TGTGCCAGCAGCCCTAGGGCCTCACAGGGGTACACCGGGGAGCTGTTTTTT. This encodes CASSPRASQGYTGELFF.

Details on this clonotype: A much larger clone sits a single nucleotide away, making a read error possible. The chain uses TRBV20-1 and TRBJ1-1, with D possibly matching TRBD1 (5 bases). Germline V gene data show CDR1 as DFQATT and CDR2 as SNEGSKA (reference sequence). The length of the CDR3 is 13 residues. The CDR3 nucleotides read TGCAGAGTTCGTCGGGGGTACGACACTGAAGGTTTCTTT. Translated, it gives CRVRRGYDTEGFF.

V usage is TRBV5-5 and J usage is TRBJ2-7; TRBD2 matches 8 bases. The CDR3 spans 15 residues. V lost 2 bases, J lost 5 bases, and 9 bases stayed unmatched. From germline, CDR1 is SGHKS and CDR2 YYEKEE (reference sequence). CDR3 DNA: TGTGCCAGCAGCTTCTCGGGGGGGCCGCCCCACGAGCAGTACTTC. It yields the protein CASSFSGGPPHEQYF. The full variable domain, rest sourced from reference TRBV5-5 and TRBJ2-7, is DAGVTQSPTHLIKTRGQQVTLRCSPISGHKSVSWYQQVLGQGPQFIFQYYEKEERGRGNFPDRFSARQFPNYSSELNVNALLLGDSALYLCASSFSGGPPHEQYFGPGTRLTVT.

The table lists this clonotype with many counts. The rearrangement uses TRBV28 and TRBJ2-3; TRBD1 or TRBD2 may be the D gene (5 bases each). The CDR3 spans 14 residues. Germline V gene data show CDR1 as MDHEN and CDR2 as SYDVKM. Trimming stripped 6 bases from V and 3 bases from J, with 13 bases between. CDR3 region: CASSSRGGTDTQYF. The CDR3 nucleotides read TGTGCCAGCAGCTCCCGGGGCGGTACAGATACGCAGTATTTT.

The rearrangement uses TRBV10-3 and TRBJ1-2; 10 nucleotides match TRBD1. V was clipped by 10 bases and J by 2 bases; unmatched bases: 4. The CDR3 covers 13 residues. CDR1 and CDR2 from the germline V gene are ENHRY and SYGVKD. The CDR3 DNA reads as TGTGCCACGGGGGACAGGGGAAACTATGGCTACACCTTC. Translating gives CATGDRGNYGYTF.

The genes are TRBV5-6 and TRBJ1-1, with D perhaps TRBD1 (5 bases). The V gene's germline CDR1 is SGHDT and CDR2 YYEEEE. The V gene lost 4 bases and the J gene lost 0 bases, with 22 bases spanning the gap. This CDR3 spans 18 amino acids. The CDR3 loop reads CASSPLRVSRALNTEAFF. The CDR3 region has the DNA TGTGCCAGCAGCCCCTTACGGGTATCCAGGGCCTTGAACACTGAAGCTTTCTTT.

There are many counts of this clonotype. This chain links TRBV27 with TRBJ2-7; no firm D call. CDR3 length: 13 amino acids. Germline V lookup: CDR1 MNHEY, CDR2 SMNVEV (reference sequence). V was clipped by 3 bases and J by 5 bases, with 11 bases between them. CDR3 in amino acids: CASSLLGTDEQYF. CDR3 bases: TGTGCCAGCAGTTTGTTGGGTACCGACGAGCAGTACTTC.

This clonotype was counted at least ten times. This chain connects TRBV7-9 to TRBJ1-4; D remains ambiguous. Germline V CDR1 and CDR2: SEHNR, FQNEAQ (reference sequence). CDR3 length equals 13 residues. V gave up 2 bases and J gave up 5 bases, with 6 bases separating them. The CDR3 here is CASSLSVNEKLFF. CDR3 nucleotides: TGTGCCAGCAGCTTATCAGTGAATGAAAAACTGTTTTTT.

This clonotype was detected ten times or more. The rearrangement uses TRBV12-3 or TRBV12-4 and TRBJ2-7; 7 bases align to TRBD1. The CDR3 has 12 residues. Unmatched junction bases numbered 4, after V lost 6 bases and J lost 5 bases. CDR3 sequence (DNA): TGTGCCAGCAGCACAGGGGTTAACGAGCAGTACTTC. Translation gives CASSTGVNEQYF.

The chain employs TRBV10-2 and TRBJ2-5; TRBD1 matches 8 bases. The V segment lost 9 bases and the J segment 1 base; nucleotides outside the gene matches: 13. The CDR3 is 16 residues long. Germline loops: CDR1 WSHSY, CDR2 SAAADI. The chain's CDR3 is CASLLDRGRGQETQYF. The CDR3 DNA is TGCGCCAGTCTACTCGACAGGGGAAGGGGCCAAGAGACCCAGTACTTC.